The 28 T cell receptor beta chains in this list originate from one sample, sequenced in a study of shared clonotypes between healthy human individuals. Sequenced by immunoSEQ multiplex PCR; TCRdb stores in-frame clones only, minus some. The profile shows roughly 2 million clones, about 95% of them singletons. Naive CD8 cells lacked CD45RO and underwent positive selection for CCR7, leaving out terminally differentiated effector memory CD45RA+ cells. Material: naive CD8+ T cells sorted from blood. The receptor source for this set is a man aged 18-30 years in good health.

The chain links TRBV27 to TRBJ2-7; a weak D match, TRBD2 (6 bases). The V gene lost 3 bases and the J gene lost 5 bases, with 14 bases spanning the gap. CDR1 is MNHEY, CDR2 SMNVEV, per germline (reference sequence). The CDR3 extends over 14 amino acids. Here the CDR3 DNA reads TGTGCCAGCAGTTTGGGAGGCAGAGGGCACGAGCAGTACTTC. Its translation: CASSLGGRGHEQYF.

In the case of this clone: Other DNA sequences of this sample code for an identical CDR3. V and J are TRBV4-2 and TRBJ2-7; D unclear. Deletions cut 1 base from V and 2 bases from J, with 6 bases between. Germline lookup yields CDR1 LGHNA and CDR2 YNFKEQ. The CDR3 sequence is 13 residues long. CDR3 DNA sequence: TGTGCCAGCAGCCAAGGTGAAGCCTACGAGCAGTACTTC. Its translation: CASSQGEAYEQYF.

This chain connects TRBV5-1 to TRBJ2-7; D is unresolved. Germline V gene lookup returns CDR1 SGHRS and CDR2 YFSETQ. Trimming took 2 bases from V and 0 from J, leaving 9 bases between them. The CDR3 is 14 residues long. In DNA form, the CDR3 reads TGCGCCAGCAGCTTAACAGCCTCCTCCTACGAGCAGTACTTC. This translates into CASSLTASSYEQYF.

DNA of the CDR3: TGTGCCAGCAGTTTATCTCCTACTAGAGGCCCCTACAATGAGCAGTTCTTC. This translates into CASSLSPTRGPYNEQFF. The chain couples TRBV27 to TRBJ2-1; perhaps TRBD2 as D (5 bases). Germline loops: CDR1 MNHEY, CDR2 SMNVEV (reference sequence). The CDR3 has 17 residues. Between the trimmed V and J ends, which lost 0 bases and 2 bases, there was a span of 14 bases.

The V gene is TRBV6-1, the J gene TRBJ2-2; TRBD1 matches 9 bases. This CDR3 contains 15 residues. Germline CDR1 is MNHNS and CDR2 is SASEGT. After removal of 4 bases from V and 6 bases from J, the junction contained 6 bases not matched to a gene. CDR3 region: CASSAWTGDAGELFF. CDR3 nucleotide sequence: TGTGCCAGCAGTGCCTGGACAGGGGATGCCGGGGAGCTGTTTTTT.

The chain has TRBV30 and TRBJ2-3, with D unclear. Germline CDR1 reads GTSNPN; CDR2 reads SVGIG (reference sequence). The germline V and J ends were trimmed by 2 bases and 0 bases, with 3 bases remaining between them. The CDR3 is made up of 12 amino acids. As DNA, the CDR3 is TGTGCCTGGAGTCTAAGCACAGATACGCAGTATTTT. Protein: CAWSLSTDTQYF.

J is TRBJ1-5 and V is TRBV19; 10 nucleotides agree with TRBD1. Germline CDR1 and CDR2: LNHDA and SQIVND (reference sequence). Trimming removed 5 bases from V and 4 bases from J; junction bases left unmatched: 5. The CDR3 runs to 15 residues. The CDR3 region has the DNA TGTGCCAGTAGTTGGGACAGGGGTGGTAATCAGCCCCAGCATTTT. Its translation is CASSWDRGGNQPQHF.

The chain recombines TRBV11-2 with TRBJ2-1, with D possibly being TRBD1 (6 bases). V shed 4 bases and J shed 6 bases, with 10 bases lying between them. Per germline, CDR1 SGHAT and CDR2 FQNNGV. This CDR3 has 13 residues. CDR3 DNA: TGTGCCAGCAGCTCGACAGGTGCCAATGAGCAGTTCTTC. This translates into CASSSTGANEQFF.

The chain is built from TRBV15 and TRBJ2-7; 7 bases agree with TRBD1. V shed 5 bases and J 3 bases; nucleotides not matched to a gene: 13. This CDR3 has 16 amino acids. Germline CDR1 and CDR2: LNHNV and YYDKDF (reference sequence). The CDR3 protein is CATSGPEGASYYEQYF. In DNA, the CDR3 is TGTGCCACCAGCGGGCCTGAGGGGGCGTCCTACTACGAGCAGTACTTC. Together with reference TRBV15 and TRBJ2-7, the CDR3 gives the full variable domain: DAMVIQNPRYQVTQFGKPVTLSCSQTLNHNVMYWYQQKSSQAPKLLFHYYDKDFNNEADTPDNFQSRRPNTSFCFLDIRSPGLGDTAMYLCATSGPEGASYYEQYFGPGTRLTVT.

The chain links TRBV19 to TRBJ1-5; TRBD1 might be the D (5 bases). Germline V lookup: CDR1 LNHDA, CDR2 SQIVND (reference sequence). V dropped 3 bases and J dropped 5 bases, with 20 bases sitting between them. The CDR3 spans 17 residues. The CDR3 loop reads CASSMNAVPGLDQPQHF. The CDR3 DNA reads TGTGCCAGTAGTATGAATGCGGTCCCGGGACTTGATCAGCCCCAGCATTTT.

This chain joins TRBV11-2 and TRBJ1-3; D not resolved. Germline CDR1 reads SGHAT; CDR2 reads FQNNGV. CDR3 length equals 12 residues. V lost 7 bases, J lost 4 bases, and 8 bases lay in between. CDR3 in amino acids: CASTPSGNTIYF. CDR3 nucleotide sequence: TGTGCCAGCACCCCCTCAGGAAACACCATATATTTT.

The gene calls are TRBV7-9 and TRBJ2-1, with D maybe TRBD1 (6 bases). The CDR3 length is 15 residues. Germline CDR1 reads SEHNR; CDR2 reads FQNEAQ (reference sequence). The V gene lost 5 bases and the J gene lost 4 bases, with 15 bases spanning the gap. The CDR3 loop reads CASSQGIGQYNEQFF. The CDR3 DNA is TGTGCCAGCAGCCAGGGGATCGGACAGTACAATGAGCAGTTCTTC.

The rearrangement links TRBV27 to TRBJ2-1, with 11 nucleotides matching TRBD2. The junction had 8 bases not matched to a gene; V was cut back by 3 bases and J by 7 bases. The CDR3 totals 16 residues. Germline V gene lookup returns CDR1 MNHEY and CDR2 SMNVEV (reference sequence). The CDR3 DNA reads TGTGCCAGCAGTTTCCTCACTAGCGGGAGTATAAATGAGCAGTTCTTC. The encoded protein is CASSFLTSGSINEQFF.

Remarks on this clone: The same CDR3 can be traced to other DNA sequences in this sample. The gene calls are TRBV5-1 and TRBJ2-7; no definite D call. Trimming removed 0 bases from V and 4 bases from J, with 8 bases in between. Germline V CDR1 and CDR2: SGHRS, YFSETQ. The CDR3 sequence is 13 residues long. The chain's CDR3 is CASSLAGSYEQYF. As DNA, the CDR3 is TGCGCCAGCAGCTTGGCCGGCAGTTACGAGCAGTACTTC.

The rearrangement joins TRBV4-3 to TRBJ2-3; D call uncertain. The V end lost 0 bases, the J end lost 2 bases, and 21 bases lay between the germline ends. Germline-derived CDR1 and CDR2 are LGHNA and YSLEER. This CDR3 contains 19 residues. The CDR3 region is CASSQDRHKGKAITDTQYF. For the CDR3, the DNA is TGCGCCAGCAGCCAAGATCGGCACAAAGGAAAGGCTATCACAGATACGCAGTATTTT.

The chain links TRBV4-1 to TRBJ2-2, with no clear D. Trimming took 4 bases from V and 2 from J, leaving 8 bases between them. CDR1 and CDR2 (germline): MGHRA, YSYEKL. The CDR3 runs 14 residues. CDR3 nucleotides: TGCGCCAGCAGCCCCCTCAGAAACACCGGGGAGCTGTTTTTT. It codes for CASSPLRNTGELFF.

Comment on this clone: This CDR3 is also generated by other DNA sequences in the sample. This chain joins TRBV9 and TRBJ2-7, with 7 bases lining up with TRBD1. The ends lost 0 bases at V and 4 bases at J; junction bases unmatched: 4. The CDR3 has 14 residues. Germline CDR1 SGDLS, CDR2 YYNGEE. Written as DNA, the CDR3 is TGTGCCAGCAGCGTAGGGACAGGTGCTTACGAGCAGTACTTC. Protein product: CASSVGTGAYEQYF.

The chain carries TRBV28 and TRBJ2-1; 12 positions agree with TRBD2. With 4 bases clipped from V and 10 bases from J, the junction kept 11 bases outside the gene matches. CDR1 and CDR2 (germline): MDHEN, SYDVKM. This CDR3 is built from 16 residues. The CDR3 here is CASSSSPGLAGIEQFF. The CDR3 DNA reads TGTGCCAGCAGTTCCTCTCCCGGACTAGCGGGAATAGAGCAGTTCTTC.

The J gene is TRBJ2-7, the V gene TRBV19; no reliable D call. The CDR3 extends over 14 amino acids. V shed 3 bases and J shed 2 bases, with 11 bases lying between them. Per the germline V gene, CDR1 is LNHDA and CDR2 is SQIVND (reference sequence). CDR3 protein: CASSISAIPYEQYF. As DNA, the CDR3 is TGTGCCAGTAGTATCTCTGCGATCCCCTACGAGCAGTACTTC.

The J gene is TRBJ2-7, the V gene TRBV25-1; the match to TRBD2 covers 7 bases. Losses at the gene ends were 4 bases for V and 0 bases for J; bases not matched to a gene: 3. This CDR3 spans 14 amino acids. In germline, CDR1 is MGHDK, CDR2 SYGVNS. CDR3 coding DNA: TGTGCCAGCAGTGCCTGGGGGGGCTCCTACGAGCAGTACTTC. Translated, it gives CASSAWGGSYEQYF.

This clone has just one count. V and J are TRBV13 and TRBJ2-5; D not resolved. The CDR3 has 14 residues. The germline V and J ends were trimmed by 1 base and 2 bases, with 8 bases remaining between them. Germline-derived CDR1 and CDR2 are PRHDT and FYEKMQ (reference sequence). Here the CDR3 reads CASSLVTVQETQYF. CDR3 sequence (DNA): TGTGCCAGCAGCTTAGTCACGGTGCAAGAGACCCAGTACTTC.

This chain joins TRBV10-3 and TRBJ2-1; perhaps TRBD2 as D (6 bases). The germline V gene encodes CDR1 ENHRY and CDR2 SYGVKD. Trimming left V 4 bases short and J 5 bases short, with 18 bases between. CDR3 length: 16 residues. This CDR3 is CAISGAGLGVNNEQFF. The CDR3 DNA follows: TGTGCCATCAGTGGCGCGGGACTTGGAGTAAACAATGAGCAGTTCTTC.

The rearrangement joins TRBV4-2 to TRBJ2-4, with TRBD2 identical over 10 bases. Germline V gene data show CDR1 as LGHNA and CDR2 as YNFKEQ. The CDR3 is 18 amino acids. The V gene end was trimmed by 4 bases and the J gene end by 0 bases; junction bases not matched to a gene: 9. CDR3 residues: CASSPRTSGSVAKNIQYF. The CDR3 nucleotides are TGTGCCAGCAGCCCCCGGACTAGCGGAAGTGTAGCCAAAAACATTCAGTACTTC.

The chain carries TRBV5-1 and TRBJ2-3; D gene uncertain. The CDR3 has 16 amino acids. Trimming pared 0 bases from V and 3 bases from J, leaving 14 bases between. Germline assignment: CDR1 SGHRS and CDR2 YFSETQ. As DNA, the CDR3 is TGCGCCAGCAGCTTGGCCTGGGGAATGGCGACAGATACGCAGTATTTT. This sequence encodes CASSLAWGMATDTQYF. Using reference TRBV5-1 and TRBJ2-3 for the parts outside the CDR3, the full variable domain is KAGVTQTPRYLIKTRGQQVTLSCSPISGHRSVSWYQQTPGQGLQFLFEYFSETQRNKGNFPGRFSGRQFSNSRSEMNVSTLELGDSALYLCASSLAWGMATDTQYFGPGTRLTVL.

The rearrangement uses TRBV4-1 and TRBJ2-5; perhaps D is TRBD1 or TRBD2 (7 bases each). Looked up from germline, CDR1 is MGHRA and CDR2 is YSYEKL. The CDR3 sequence is 15 residues long. Trimming cost V 4 bases and J 4 bases, with 16 bases left between them. The CDR3 here is CASSPLTGRVETQYF. The CDR3 DNA follows: TGCGCCAGCAGCCCTCTGACAGGGAGGGTAGAGACCCAGTACTTC.

The V gene is TRBV27, the J gene TRBJ1-5, with TRBD1 identical over 8 bases. With 8 bases clipped from V and 4 bases from J, the junction kept 10 bases outside the gene matches. The germline V gene encodes CDR1 MNHEY and CDR2 SMNVEV (reference sequence). This CDR3 region has 15 residues. As DNA, the CDR3 is TGTGCCAGCGGGACGACAGGGGTCCGAAATCAGCCCCAGCATTTT. This codes for CASGTTGVRNQPQHF.

The chain carries TRBV28 and TRBJ1-5, with 10 bases aligning to TRBD1. V was clipped by 3 bases and J by 5 bases; unmatched bases: 7. This CDR3 is 16 amino acids long. Germline V gives CDR1 MDHEN, CDR2 SYDVKM. Here the CDR3 DNA reads TGTGCCAGCAGTTTCTCCGGGACAGGGGTCGATCAGCCCCAGCATTTT. This sequence encodes CASSFSGTGVDQPQHF.

The chain uses TRBV10-3 and TRBJ2-5, with TRBD1 as a possible D gene (6 bases). V was clipped by 2 bases and J by 5 bases, with 12 bases between them. The germline V gene has CDR1 ENHRY and CDR2 SYGVKD. CDR3 size: 14 residues. The CDR3 is CAISEAGEFETQYF. The CDR3 DNA reads TGTGCCATCAGTGAGGCAGGGGAATTTGAGACCCAGTACTTC.